Included here is one TCR beta chain sequence, with context. What it binds is not known. Clones were read by immunoSEQ multiplex PCR, and TCRdb kept only the in-frame ones, dropping some. The sample has tens of thousands of clones; 75% to 90% are singletons. Indicated time point: week 23, last vaccination. Alongside topical imiquimod, each dose of vaccine comprised 300 ug of mutant IDH1 20-mer peptide. This specimen belongs to a study of a mutant IDH1 vaccine in newly diagnosed glioma. Study in general: Patients under treatment included around 60% males and about 40% females and had a mean age of about 37 years.

V dropped 3 bases and J dropped 4 bases, with 9 bases sitting between them. The CDR3 consists of 13 residues. Germline CDR1 ENHRY, CDR2 SYGVKD. The sequence was collected from a man between 18 and 29 years old with glioma. The chain joins TRBV10-3 to TRBJ1-1; no definite D call. Sequenced material: PBMCs, taken from a glioma patient whose treatment included an IDH1 peptide vaccine. CDR3 DNA sequence: TGTGCCATCAGTGACAGTGTGAGCACTGAAGCTTTCTTT. This sequence encodes CAISDSVSTEAFF.